This record covers a single T cell receptor (beta chain). No antigen is known for it. The table came from immunoSEQ multiplex PCR; TCRdb's copy has only in-frame clones and leaves some out. The sample records some 110,000 clones, 85% to 95% being singletons. This CDR3 spans 13 amino acids. Germline lookup yields CDR1 MNHNS and CDR2 SASEGT. Trimming took 6 bases from V and 7 from J, leaving 16 bases between them. This sample stems from a study of graft-versus-host responses after intestinal transplantation. Study background: Transplantation in recipients was multivisceral, liver-intestinal, or isolated intestinal. Each patient got anti-thymocyte globulin induction, then tacrolimus and steroids for approximately 3 years.

The V gene is TRBV6-1, the J gene TRBJ2-7; tentatively, D is TRBD1 or TRBD2 (5 bases each). The sequenced sample was unstimulated CD4+ T cells sorted from spleen or lymph node cells, obtained before transplant. This receptor was identified in a human donor who was the organ donor for an intestinal transplant. The CDR3 DNA is TGTGCCAGCAGAGGACCCACAGAGGGGGAGCAGTACTTC. Protein: CASRGPTEGEQYF.